This T cell receptor beta chain is drawn from a study of tumor-infiltrating lymphocytes in primary liver carcinoma. The tissue used was unsorted bulk material of about 19-30 mg. RNA and DNA were co-extracted from it with the AllPrep DNA/RNA mini kit. Every patient had chronic HBV infection and was treatment-naive. There are 16 residues in the CDR3. Trimming cost V 0 bases and J 7 bases, with 16 bases left between them. CDR1 is SGDLS, CDR2 YYNGEE, per germline. Study outcomes and limitations: Tumor top-250-clone fraction significantly exceeded that of blood (p = 0.039).

The input was approximately 500 ng total RNA; TCR beta cDNA was made from it with a constant-region primer. Construction of TCR beta libraries relied on three successive nested multiplex PCR rounds employing slightly modified ARM-PCR. With TRBV1-TRBV30 forward primers and a C-beta reverse primer, the first two PCR rounds were run for roughly 10 cycles each. TCRdb reprocessed the multiplex PCR reads with MiXCR, giving one entry per CDR3 protein. This table holds under 50,000 distinct CDR3 sequences, about three quarters found once. This clonotype has only a few counts. Antigen: not known. The sample comprised liver tumor tissue from sampling region 5. Subset defined: tumor region T5, tumor centre. The clonotype comes from a man aged 35 to 55 with primary liver carcinoma and hepatitis B virus infection. This sequence joins TRBV9 and TRBJ1-4, with D possibly being TRBD1 (5 bases). CDR3 bases: TGTGCCAGCAGCGTAGATGGGACCGTTGGGACTGAAAAACTGTTTTTT. Residues: CASSVDGTVGTEKLFF.